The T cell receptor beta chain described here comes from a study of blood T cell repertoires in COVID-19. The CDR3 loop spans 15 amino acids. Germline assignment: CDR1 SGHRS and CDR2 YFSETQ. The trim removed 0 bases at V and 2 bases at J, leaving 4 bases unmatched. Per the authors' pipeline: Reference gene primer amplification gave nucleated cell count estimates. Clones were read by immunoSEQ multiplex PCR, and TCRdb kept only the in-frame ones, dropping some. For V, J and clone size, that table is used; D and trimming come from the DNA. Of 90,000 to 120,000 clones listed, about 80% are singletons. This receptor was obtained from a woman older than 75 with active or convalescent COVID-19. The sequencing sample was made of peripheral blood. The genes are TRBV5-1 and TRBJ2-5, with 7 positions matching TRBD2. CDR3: CASSLGASGQETQYF. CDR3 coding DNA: TGCGCCAGCAGCTTGGGGGCTAGCGGTCAAGAGACCCAGTACTTC.